The 27 T cell receptor beta chains below were found in one sample sequenced in a study of blood T cells in healthy people across ages. Sample-barcoded 5' priming and a J-beta primer mix drove a second PCR of roughly 6 to 12 cycles. TCRdb re-derived calls from the 5' RACE reads in MiXCR, one entry per CDR3 protein. The sample holds roughly 900,000 distinct CDR3 sequences; under 50% are singletons and the top ten take 10% to 15%. Sequencing was done on a sample of blood. The receptors were gathered from a man aged 25 to 40 in good health.

The chain links TRBV29-1 to TRBJ2-3, with no clear D. The CDR3 runs 13 residues. V lost 4 bases and J 0 bases, leaving 8 bases between the germline ends. The germline V gene encodes CDR1 SQVTM and CDR2 ANQGSEA. CDR3 coding DNA: TGCAGCGTTGTCCGCAGCAGCACAGATACGCAGTATTTT. This sequence encodes CSVVRSSTDTQYF.

The chain recombines TRBV12-5 with TRBJ1-4; D call uncertain. The ends were cut back, 1 base at V and 5 bases at J, with 14 bases in the middle. The CDR3 loop spans 16 amino acids. CDR1 is LGHNT and CDR2 is FRNRAP in the germline V gene. This CDR3 is CASGLGTPGRNEKLFF. CDR3 nucleotides: TGTGCTAGTGGTTTGGGTACTCCGGGGAGGAATGAAAAACTGTTTTTT.

CDR3 nucleotide sequence: TGTGCCAGCATTAGGGGGCTCGGGGAAGCTTTCTTT. This translates into CASIRGLGEAFF. The chain has TRBV12-3 or TRBV12-4 and TRBJ1-1; 7 bases fit TRBD1. Trimming cost V 7 bases and J 8 bases; bases outside gene matches: 7. The CDR3 length is 12 residues.

The gene calls are TRBV27 and TRBJ1-4; D is perhaps TRBD1 (6 bases). CDR3 size: 12 residues. The V gene's germline CDR1 is MNHEY and CDR2 SMNVEV (reference sequence). V was clipped by 10 bases and J by 2 bases, with 8 bases between them. Written as DNA, the CDR3 is TGTGCCAAGGGGGTTACTAATGAAAAACTGTTTTTT. Its protein is CAKGVTNEKLFF.

The V and J genes are TRBV20-1 and TRBJ2-2; 9 bases line up with TRBD1. Germline lookup yields CDR1 DFQATT and CDR2 SNEGSKA (reference sequence). This CDR3 has 18 residues. The V and J ends lost 5 bases and 0 bases, in that order; junction bases with no gene match: 13. CDR3 sequence: CSAEDRDRDPSNTGELFF. In DNA, the CDR3 is TGCAGTGCTGAAGACCGGGACAGGGATCCCTCGAACACCGGGGAGCTGTTTTTT.

The J gene is TRBJ1-1, the V gene TRBV20-1; D unclear. Germline assignment: CDR1 DFQATT and CDR2 SNEGSKA (reference sequence). V was shortened by 6 bases and J by 8 bases, with 13 bases between the two germline ends. There are 11 residues in the CDR3. The CDR3: CSAPGSVEAFF. CDR3 DNA: TGCAGTGCACCGGGGTCAGTAGAAGCTTTCTTT.

This chain uses TRBV7-2 with TRBJ2-5; D gene uncertain. The tail of the sequence fits TRBJ2-7 better, so the J call may be wrong. The CDR3 is made up of 12 amino acids. The germline gives CDR1 SGHTA, CDR2 FQGNSA. CDR3 residues: CTSSLALYEQYF. The CDR3 DNA follows: TGTACCAGCAGCTTAGCCCTATACGAGCAGTACTTC.

This clonotype was picked up a small number of times. The chain combines TRBV7-9 with TRBJ1-2; 8 bases are shared with TRBD1. This CDR3 has 15 amino acids. V trimming: 1 base; J trimming: 6 bases; junction bases outside the gene matches: 7. In germline, CDR1 is SEHNR, CDR2 FQNEAQ (reference sequence). CDR3 amino acids: CASSLEDRQGHGYTF. As DNA, the CDR3 is TGTGCCAGCAGCTTAGAAGATAGACAGGGGCATGGCTACACCTTC.

The CDR3 loop is CASSHPPGANTGELFF. The DNA of the CDR3 is TGTGCCAGCAGCCACCCCCCAGGCGCGAACACCGGGGAGCTGTTTTTT. This chain connects TRBV3-1 to TRBJ2-2; D is uncertain. CDR3 size: 16 residues. V was clipped by 3 bases and J by 0 bases, with 11 bases between them. Germline assignment: CDR1 LGHDT and CDR2 YNNKEL (reference sequence).

The chain joins TRBV29-1 to TRBJ2-5, with a tentative D call TRBD2 (5 bases). Trimming stripped 8 bases from V and 2 bases from J, with 24 bases between. The CDR3 has 16 residues. Germline V gene data show CDR1 as SQVTM and CDR2 as ANQGSEA. DNA of the CDR3: TGCAGCACCCTCCCACCTGGGAGCACCGGGCAAGAGACCCAGTACTTC. Translating gives CSTLPPGSTGQETQYF.

This clonotype was counted only a few times. The V and J genes are TRBV10-3 and TRBJ2-7, with a tentative D call TRBD2 (6 bases). V was trimmed by 0 bases and J by 4 bases, leaving 7 bases between them. Germline V gene lookup returns CDR1 ENHRY and CDR2 SYGVKD. CDR3 length: 13 residues. The CDR3 DNA follows: TGTGCCATCAGTGAGTCGGAGGGATACGAGCAGTACTTC. Residues: CAISESEGYEQYF.

There are a few counts of this clonotype. CDR3: CASSFIGTSYEQYF. The CDR3 DNA follows: TGTGCCAGCAGCTTTATCGGGACAAGCTACGAGCAGTACTTC. This chain uses TRBV7-9 with TRBJ2-7; possible D gene TRBD1, 6 bases. Germline V CDR1 and CDR2: SEHNR, FQNEAQ (reference sequence). The CDR3 is 14 residues long. The V end was cut by 3 bases, the J end by 3 bases, with 12 bases between.

The gene calls are TRBV3-1 and TRBJ1-1; the D gene is possibly TRBD1 (5 bases). Trimming took 6 bases from V and 4 from J, leaving 12 bases between them. The length of the CDR3 is 13 residues. Germline V gene lookup returns CDR1 LGHDT and CDR2 YNNKEL (reference sequence). In nucleotides, the CDR3 is TGTGCCAGCAGGAGTCAGGGATCCACTGAAGCTTTCTTT. As protein: CASRSQGSTEAFF.

CDR3 nucleotides: TGCAGTGCTCGGCCCGGGACCCGCGGACTGGATACGCAGTATTTT. This translates into CSARPGTRGLDTQYF. The chain combines TRBV20-1 with TRBJ2-3; D is perhaps TRBD1 or TRBD2 (5 bases each). The CDR3 has 15 residues. V was pared by 5 bases and J by 6 bases, with 21 bases between. The germline V gene has CDR1 DFQATT and CDR2 SNEGSKA (reference sequence).

This rearrangement joins TRBV6-5 to TRBJ2-5, with D perhaps given as TRBD1 or TRBD2 (5 bases each). The end of the DNA is better explained by TRBJ2-7, so the J call may be wrong. Germline values: CDR1 MNHEY, CDR2 SVGAGI. CDR3 length: 15 amino acids. This CDR3 reads CASSYGNRRKYEQYF. CDR3 nucleotides: TGTGCCAGCAGTTACGGAAACAGGAGGAAGTACGAGCAGTACTTC.

This clonotype was recorded a few times. The chain couples TRBV28 to TRBJ1-4; D remains ambiguous. The CDR3 is made up of 14 amino acids. Germline CDR1 MDHEN, CDR2 SYDVKM. Trimming shortened V by 3 bases and J by 5 bases, and 10 bases separated the two germline ends. CDR3 in amino acids: CASSFAQMNEKLFF. The CDR3 nucleotides are TGTGCCAGCAGTTTCGCGCAGATGAATGAAAAACTGTTTTTT.

CDR3 sequence: CASSLKTGSGANVLTF. The CDR3 nucleotides read TGTGCCAGCAGCTTAAAGACAGGCTCTGGGGCCAACGTCCTGACTTTC. V gene TRBV7-3 combines with J gene TRBJ2-6; possible D gene TRBD1, 6 bases. Germline V gives CDR1 SGHTA, CDR2 FQGTGA. V lost 1 base to trimming and J lost 0 bases, with 7 bases between them. The CDR3 runs to 16 residues.

V is TRBV3-1 and J is TRBJ1-1; D unresolved. The CDR3 length is 14 residues. The V gene lost 2 bases and the J gene lost 2 bases, with 9 bases spanning the gap. Per germline, CDR1 LGHDT and CDR2 YNNKEL (reference sequence). CDR3 nucleotides: TGTGCCAGCAGCCAAATTCACATAAACACTGAAGCTTTCTTT. As protein: CASSQIHINTEAFF.

The chain links TRBV30 to TRBJ2-7; a possible D gene is TRBD2 (6 bases). The germline CDR1 and CDR2 sequences are GTSNPN and SVGIG (reference sequence). The CDR3 length is 13 residues. Trimming left V 0 bases short and J 1 base short, with 7 bases between. The CDR3 DNA is TGTGCCTGGAGTGTTGGGGGGTCCTACGAGCAGTACTTC. It yields the protein CAWSVGGSYEQYF.

The J gene is TRBJ2-1, the V gene TRBV15; tentative D call: TRBD1 (7 bases). V lost 1 base, J lost 3 bases, and 13 bases lay in between. The CDR3 spans 16 residues. The germline V gene has CDR1 LNHNV and CDR2 YYDKDF (reference sequence). The CDR3 bases are TGTGCCACCAGCAGAGGTACCAGGGGGGACTACAATGAGCAGTTCTTC. Its translation is CATSRGTRGDYNEQFF.

The chain uses TRBV20-1 and TRBJ2-4, with D perhaps TRBD2 (5 bases). The end of the DNA aligns better with TRBJ2-5, so the J call may be wrong. This CDR3 has 14 residues. Germline CDR1 and CDR2: DFQATT and SNEGSKA (reference sequence). CDR3 coding DNA: TGCAGTGCTACCCGAGGGCTCCTCCAAGAGACCCAGTACTTC. Residues: CSATRGLLQETQYF.

In DNA form, the CDR3 reads TGTGCCAGCAGCTCCAAAGGACTAGCGGGGGTAGAGACCCAGTACTTC. Its translation: CASSSKGLAGVETQYF. The chain joins TRBV7-2 to TRBJ2-5; TRBD2 matches 13 bases. The CDR3 covers 16 residues. The germline V gene encodes CDR1 SGHTA and CDR2 FQGNSA. The ends lost 4 bases at V and 4 bases at J; junction bases unmatched: 6. Combining the CDR3 with reference TRBV7-2 and TRBJ2-5 gives the whole variable domain GAGVSQSPSNKVTEKGKDVELRCDPISGHTALYWYRQSLGQGLEFLIYFQGNSAPDKSGLPSDRFSAERTGGSVSTLTIQRTQQEDSAVYLCASSSKGLAGVETQYFGPGTRLLVL.

This rearrangement joins TRBV5-1 to TRBJ2-3, with D possibly being TRBD2 (5 bases). This CDR3 comprises 13 residues. V was trimmed by 4 bases and J by 12 bases, leaving 18 bases between them. In germline, CDR1 is SGHRS, CDR2 YFSETQ. The chain's CDR3 is CASSLPDSLGQYF. CDR3 DNA sequence: TGCGCCAGCAGCCTACCGGACTCGCTAGGACAGTATTTT.

The J gene is TRBJ2-3, the V gene TRBV5-1; weak D call: TRBD2 (5 bases). The germline gives CDR1 SGHRS, CDR2 YFSETQ. The CDR3 contains 14 residues. With 0 bases removed from V and 6 bases from J, the gap between germline ends came to 11 bases. The chain's CDR3 is CASSLALARDTQYF. In nucleotides, the CDR3 is TGCGCCAGCAGCTTGGCTCTAGCAAGGGATACGCAGTATTTT.

The chain joins TRBV6-5 to TRBJ2-7; D unresolved. CDR1 MNHEY and CDR2 SVGAGI come from the germline V gene. V lost 5 bases to trimming and J lost 2 bases, with 10 bases between them. CDR3 size: 13 residues. The CDR3 protein is CASSPIPPYEQYF. In DNA form, the CDR3 reads TGTGCCAGCAGTCCCATTCCCCCCTACGAGCAGTACTTC.

Only a few counts were recorded for this clonotype. V is TRBV7-9 and J is TRBJ2-1, with D possibly being TRBD1 or TRBD2 (5 bases each). Germline V lookup: CDR1 SEHNR, CDR2 FQNEAQ (reference sequence). V lost 3 bases and J lost 5, with 17 bases in between. The CDR3 runs to 16 residues. CDR3 in amino acids: CASSFITGRRNNEQFF. CDR3 DNA sequence: TGTGCCAGCAGCTTCATTACGGGACGGAGGAACAATGAGCAGTTCTTC. Looking up the rest from reference TRBV7-9 and TRBJ2-1 gives the full variable domain: DTGVSQNPRHKITKRGQNVTFRCDPISEHNRLYWYRQTLGQGPEFLTYFQNEAQLEKSRLLSDRFSAERPKGSFSTLEIQRTEQGDSAMYLCASSFITGRRNNEQFFGPGTRLTVL.

This clonotype appeared many times. The CDR3 here is CSVESGGNEQFF. The CDR3 nucleotides read TGCAGCGTTGAATCAGGGGGCAATGAGCAGTTCTTC. The chain recombines TRBV29-1 with TRBJ2-1; 7 bases are shared with TRBD1. CDR3 length: 12 residues. The germline CDR1 and CDR2 sequences are SQVTM and ANQGSEA. Unmatched junction bases numbered 1, after V lost 2 bases and J lost 6 bases.